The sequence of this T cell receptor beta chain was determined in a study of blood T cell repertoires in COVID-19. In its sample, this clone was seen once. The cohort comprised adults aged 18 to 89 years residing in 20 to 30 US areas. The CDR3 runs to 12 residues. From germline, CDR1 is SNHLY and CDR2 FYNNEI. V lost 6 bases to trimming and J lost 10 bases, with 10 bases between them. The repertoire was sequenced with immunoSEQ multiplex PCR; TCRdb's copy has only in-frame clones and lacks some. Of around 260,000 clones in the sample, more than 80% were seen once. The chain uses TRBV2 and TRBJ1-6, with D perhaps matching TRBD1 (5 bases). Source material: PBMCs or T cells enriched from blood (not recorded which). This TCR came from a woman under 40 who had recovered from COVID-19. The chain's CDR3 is CASRAGGSPLHF. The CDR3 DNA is TGTGCCAGCAGGGCGGGGGGATCACCCCTCCACTTT.